Listed below are T cell receptor beta chains from one sample, sequenced in a study of radiotherapy plus CTLA-4 blockade in lung cancer. Clones were read by immunoSEQ multiplex PCR, and TCRdb kept only the in-frame ones, dropping some. Altogether 100,000 to 150,000 clones are present, nearly 80% being singletons, with the ten largest covering approximately 5.2%. The sample was peripheral blood, taken from a patient treated with radiotherapy plus ipilimumab. The receptors were gathered from a human donor with non-small cell lung cancer who had a partial response to radiotherapy plus ipilimumab. The CDR3 runs from the conserved cysteine through the conserved F or W. D genes are given only for firm matches. Only some rows state a clone size, as once, few, many or a class for expanded clones.

TRBJ1-4 | TRBV28 | few | TRBD1 | TGTGCCAGCAGTTTAGGGGACAGGGCTAATGAAAAACTGTTTTTT | CASSLGDRANEKLFF
TRBJ2-7 | TRBV7-2 | NA | TRBD2 | TGTGCCAGCAGCCCTACTAGCGGGAGGTACGAGCAGTACTTC | CASSPTSGRYEQYF
TRBJ2-1 | TRBV5-1 | NA | NA | TGCGCCAGCAGCTTGGGCTCCGGCAATGAGCAGTTCTTC | CASSLGSGNEQFF
TRBJ2-6 | TRBV6-5 | few | TRBD1 | TGTGCCAGCAGTTACAGGGGGCTTGGGGCCAACGTCCTGACTTTC | CASSYRGLGANVLTF
TRBJ2-5 | TRBV6-5 | NA | NA | TGTGCCAGCAGCCCCCGGTGGGGACAAGAAGAGACCCAGTACTTC | CASSPRWGQEETQYF
TRBJ2-1 | TRBV10-2 | NA | NA | TGCGCCAGCAGTGTTGTGGACTCAAGCAATGAGCAGTTCTTC | CASSVVDSSNEQFF
TRBJ2-3 | TRBV5-4 | NA | NA | TGTGCCAGCAGCTTGGCTTGGCAGGGAAGCACAGATACGCAGTATTTT | CASSLAWQGSTDTQYF
TRBJ2-1 | TRBV5-5 | NA | TRBD1 | TGTGCCAGCAGCTTCTTGGACAGGGGAGGGAATGAGCAGTTCTTC | CASSFLDRGGNEQFF
TRBJ1-4 | TRBV7-2 | NA | TRBD1 | TGTGCCAGCAGCCCCCAAGGGACAGGGGGCGGTGAAAAACTGTTTTTT | CASSPQGTGGGEKLFF
TRBJ2-3 | TRBV28 | NA | NA | TGTGCCAGCAGTTTCAGGTTCAGGGATACGCAGTATTTT | CASSFRFRDTQYF
TRBJ1-1 | TRBV6-1 | NA | NA | TGTGCCAGCAGATCCCAGGGTTTTAGCACTGAAGCTTTCTTT | CASRSQGFSTEAFF
TRBJ1-5 | TRBV2 | NA | TRBD1 | TGTGCCAGCAGGGACAGGGGCTTCCGGAGCAATCAGCCCCAGCATTTT | CASRDRGFRSNQPQHF
TRBJ1-6 | TRBV4-2 | NA | NA | TGTGCCAGCAGCCAAGATCCGGGGGATTCACCCCTCCACTTT | CASSQDPGDSPLHF
TRBJ2-2 | TRBV7-9 | NA | NA | TGCGCCAGCAGCTTCGTAGCGGTAAACACCGGGGAGCTGTTTTTT | CASSFVAVNTGELFF
TRBJ1-2 | TRBV6-5 | NA | NA | TGTGCCAGCAGTTACTCGGGCACAGGGACCGATGGCTACACCTTC | CASSYSGTGTDGYTF
TRBJ2-1 | TRBV27 | NA | TRBD1 | TGTGCCAGCAGTTCCTCGAGGACAGGGTACAATGAGCAGTTCTTC | CASSSSRTGYNEQFF
TRBJ1-1 | TRBV28 | NA | NA | TGTGCCAGCAGAAAAGGGGGGAACACTGAAGCTTTCTTT | CASRKGGNTEAFF
TRBJ2-5 | TRBV11-1 | NA | TRBD1 | TGTGCCAGCAGCACCGGGACAGGGATAGAGACCCAGTACTTC | CASSTGTGIETQYF